Following are 24 T cell receptor beta chains from one sample sequenced in a study of radiation and T cells in renal cell carcinoma. Assay: immunoSEQ multiplex PCR; the TCRdb copy retains only in-frame clones and omits some. Of 10,000 to 15,000 clones listed, less than 75% are singletons. Treatment given: treatment-naive control, cytoreductive nephrectomy. Specimen: tumor tissue, collected from a patient whose treatment was nephrectomy without radiotherapy. These receptors all stem from a woman at least 80 years old with renal cell carcinoma.

V and J are TRBV6-6 and TRBJ2-7, with 7 bases identical to TRBD1. J gave up 6 bases and V 2 bases, and 7 bases lay outside the gene matches. Germline-derived CDR1 and CDR2 are MNHNY and SVGAGI (reference sequence). The CDR3 sequence is 14 residues long. CDR3 bases: TGTGCCAGCAGTTACGCCGGGACAGCAGGCGAGCAGTACTTC. It yields the protein CASSYAGTAGEQYF.

The V and J genes are TRBV7-2 and TRBJ2-2, with D possibly being TRBD2 (7 bases). CDR3 length: 15 residues. Germline-derived CDR1 and CDR2 are SGHTA and FQGNSA. Deletions cut 3 bases from V and 5 bases from J, with 13 bases between. CDR3 amino acids: CASSLWGGRTGELFF. The CDR3 DNA sequence: TGTGCCAGCAGCTTGTGGGGGGGCCGTACCGGGGAGCTGTTTTTT.

The chain carries TRBV4-1 and TRBJ2-3; 10 bases agree with TRBD2. Germline V gene sequence: CDR1 MGHRA, CDR2 YSYEKL. V lost 7 bases to trimming and J lost 0 bases; unmatched junction nucleotides: 1. The CDR3 loop spans 14 amino acids. CDR3 DNA sequence: TGCGCCAGCAAGCGGGGGGGTAGCACAGATACGCAGTATTTT. Translated, it gives CASKRGGSTDTQYF.

The chain combines TRBV6-5 with TRBJ2-7; D is possibly TRBD2 (5 bases). CDR1 is MNHEY, CDR2 SVGAGI, per germline. CDR3 size: 14 residues. The V and J ends lost 0 bases and 4 bases respectively, with 10 bases between them. This CDR3 reads CASSYSVGVYEQYF. The CDR3 DNA follows: TGTGCCAGCAGTTACTCGGTCGGGGTTTACGAGCAGTACTTC.

V and J are TRBV27 and TRBJ2-2; D unclear. The V gene lost 6 bases and the J gene lost 5 bases, with 10 bases spanning the gap. CDR1 MNHEY and CDR2 SMNVEV come from the germline V gene (reference sequence). This CDR3 contains 13 residues. Written as DNA, the CDR3 is TGTGCCAGCAGCCCGACCCAAACCGGGGAGCTGTTTTTT. It encodes CASSPTQTGELFF.

The chain combines TRBV5-6 with TRBJ2-5; D perhaps matches TRBD2 (6 bases). V was shortened by 6 bases and J by 2 bases, with 20 bases between the two germline ends. Germline V gene data show CDR1 as SGHDT and CDR2 as YYEEEE. This CDR3 has 16 residues. The CDR3 protein is CASNELGVGGQETQYF. The CDR3 DNA reads as TGTGCCAGCAACGAACTGGGGGTCGGGGGACAAGAGACCCAGTACTTC.

The chain recombines TRBV21-1 with TRBJ2-6; the table calls TRBD1, which could not be checked here. TRBV21-1 is shown as a pseudogene. This CDR3 contains 17 residues. The CDR3 spells CATSGRQGASGANVLTF. The CDR3 DNA follows: TGTGCCACCTCAGGCAGACAGGGGGCTAGTGGGGCCAACGTCCTGACTTTC.

Judged by abundance, this clone is medium-sized (0.01 to 0.1%). The chain combines TRBV25-1 with TRBJ2-1; weak D call: TRBD2 (6 bases). V was shortened by 4 bases and J by 7 bases, with 8 bases between the two germline ends. CDR3 size: 12 residues. Germline lookup yields CDR1 MGHDK and CDR2 SYGVNS. The CDR3 loop reads CASSGDLNEQFF. Here the CDR3 DNA reads TGTGCCAGCAGTGGGGACTTGAATGAGCAGTTCTTC.

The rearrangement links TRBV25-1 to TRBJ1-6, with D uncertain. Germline V CDR1 and CDR2: MGHDK, SYGVNS. V lost 2 bases and J lost 16, with 12 bases in between. The CDR3 covers 12 residues. As DNA, the CDR3 is TGTGCCAGCAGTGAACCCCCGTTGGGACTCCACTTT. Protein product: CASSEPPLGLHF.

The rearrangement joins TRBV28 to TRBJ1-2; 7 bases map to TRBD1. The CDR3 is 13 amino acids. V gave up 3 bases and J gave up 8 bases; unmatched junction bases: 6. CDR1 and CDR2 (germline): MDHEN, SYDVKM. The CDR3 here is CASSLPGGEGYTF. The CDR3 DNA reads TGTGCCAGCAGTTTGCCAGGGGGGGAAGGCTACACCTTC.

The chain combines TRBV10-2 with TRBJ2-7; 9 bases line up with TRBD1. The CDR3 length is 15 residues. Germline lookup yields CDR1 WSHSY and CDR2 SAAADI. The trim removed 1 base at V and 2 bases at J, leaving 3 bases unmatched. The CDR3 loop reads CASSEWGQGAYEQYF. CDR3 DNA: TGCGCCAGCAGTGAGTGGGGACAGGGCGCCTACGAGCAGTACTTC.

The V and J genes are TRBV6-5 and TRBJ2-5; D assignment may be TRBD1 or TRBD2 (6 bases each). The V gene lost 4 bases and the J gene lost 6 bases, with 18 bases spanning the gap. The CDR3 covers 15 residues. Per the germline V gene, CDR1 is MNHEY and CDR2 is SVGAGI. As DNA, the CDR3 is TGTGCCAGCAGTTTTAGAGGGGGGATTCGGAAGACCCAGTACTTC. Its protein is CASSFRGGIRKTQYF.

This clone was observed a single time. The chain joins TRBV9 to TRBJ2-5; 7 nucleotides line up with TRBD1. The CDR3 totals 15 residues. Germline loops: CDR1 SGDLS, CDR2 YYNGEE. V lost 0 bases and J lost 4; bases outside the gene matches: 6. The CDR3, as DNA: TGTGCCAGCAGCGTAGGTGGCAGGGGGTCAGAGACCCAGTACTTC. Translated, it gives CASSVGGRGSETQYF.

The rearrangement joins TRBV5-1 to TRBJ2-3; D gene unclear. Trimming pared 5 bases from V and 2 bases from J, leaving 9 bases between. The CDR3 runs to 13 residues. Germline V gene sequence: CDR1 SGHRS, CDR2 YFSETQ. CDR3 sequence reads: CASSELDTDTQYF. As DNA, the CDR3 is TGCGCCAGCAGTGAGCTAGACACAGATACGCAGTATTTT.

The rearrangement uses TRBV5-1 and TRBJ2-5; TRBD2 agrees at 13 bases. Germline V gene sequence: CDR1 SGHRS, CDR2 YFSETQ. This CDR3 is built from 15 residues. The V and J ends lost 7 bases and 5 bases, in that order; junction bases with no gene match: 8. The CDR3 spells CASGTSGGAGETQYF. The CDR3 DNA follows: TGCGCCAGCGGTACTAGCGGGGGGGCCGGTGAGACCCAGTACTTC.

The chain combines TRBV6-6 with TRBJ1-5; D is uncertain. The CDR3 is 12 amino acids. Germline V gives CDR1 MNHNY, CDR2 SVGAGI (reference sequence). Trimming removed 2 bases at V and 9 bases at J, with 8 bases between. CDR3 sequence (DNA): TGTGCCAGCAGTTACCAATCAAGGCCCCAGCATTTT. This codes for CASSYQSRPQHF.

The chain combines TRBV7-9 with TRBJ1-3; the D gene is possibly TRBD1 (6 bases). CDR3 size: 14 residues. V was clipped by 8 bases and J by 3 bases, with 14 bases between them. The germline V gene has CDR1 SEHNR and CDR2 FQNEAQ (reference sequence). The CDR3 spells CASVRTAGGNTIYF. CDR3 nucleotide sequence: TGTGCCAGCGTTCGGACAGCCGGTGGAAACACCATATATTTT.

This rearrangement joins TRBV6-1 to TRBJ1-2; 7 nucleotides agree with TRBD1. The CDR3 totals 14 residues. After removal of 2 bases from V and 3 bases from J, the junction contained 3 bases not matched to a gene. The germline gives CDR1 MNHNS, CDR2 SASEGT. The CDR3 coding sequence is TGTGCCAGCAGTGAATTGGGGACAGACTATGGCTACACCTTC. Its protein product is CASSELGTDYGYTF.

The rearrangement joins TRBV4-3 to TRBJ2-2, with TRBD2 matching over 9 bases. V gave up 1 base and J gave up 6 bases; unmatched junction bases: 15. Germline V gene sequence: CDR1 LGHNA, CDR2 YSLEER. There are 19 residues in the CDR3. In DNA form, the CDR3 reads TGCGCCAGCAGCCAAGTGGGAGGTGGCGCGGGGGGGCGTCCCGGGGAGCTGTTTTTT. It encodes CASSQVGGGAGGRPGELFF.

This clone appeared a single time. The CDR3 spells CSVQPGQGYGYTF. The CDR3 bases are TGCAGCGTACAACCGGGACAGGGGTATGGCTACACCTTC. The V and J genes are TRBV29-1 and TRBJ1-2; 10 bases align to TRBD1. This CDR3 is built from 13 residues. The V and J ends lost 6 bases and 5 bases, in that order; junction bases with no gene match: 6. The V gene's germline CDR1 is SQVTM and CDR2 ANQGSEA.

This chain links TRBV6-5 with TRBJ1-1, with a weak D call TRBD1 (6 bases). Germline CDR1 and CDR2: MNHEY and SVGAGI. This CDR3 contains 14 residues. V gave up 8 bases and J gave up 0 bases, with 13 bases separating them. The CDR3 bases are TGTGCCAGCCTGAGGACAGCCATGAACACTGAAGCTTTCTTT. It yields the protein CASLRTAMNTEAFF.

This clone has a handful of counts. V is TRBV7-9 and J is TRBJ1-2; 8 bases line up with TRBD1. CDR1 is SEHNR and CDR2 is FQNEAQ in the germline V gene (reference sequence). This CDR3 has 14 residues. V shed 6 bases, J shed 3 bases, and the junction held 6 bases outside the gene matches. The CDR3 loop is CASSPTGADYGYTF. Written as DNA, the CDR3 is TGTGCCAGCAGTCCGACAGGGGCTGACTATGGCTACACCTTC.

This clone is judged hyperexpanded (1% or more). The chain employs TRBV11-2 and TRBJ2-7; the D is unclear. Germline CDR1 SGHAT, CDR2 FQNNGV. V lost 1 base and J lost 7, with 17 bases in between. This CDR3 comprises 15 residues. The CDR3 spells CASSLVPVTILEQYF. The CDR3 region has the DNA TGTGCCAGCAGCTTAGTTCCAGTAACAATTTTAGAGCAGTACTTC.

The CDR3 is CASSLGQGTGELFF. CDR3 DNA: TGTGCCAGCAGCTTAGGACAGGGGACCGGGGAGCTGTTTTTT. The gene calls are TRBV7-6 and TRBJ2-2, with 8 bases fitting TRBD1. The trim removed 1 base at V and 5 bases at J, leaving 0 bases unmatched. Germline-derived CDR1 and CDR2 are SGHVS and FNYEAQ. The CDR3 has 14 residues. The whole variable domain, remainder taken from reference TRBV7-6 and TRBJ2-2, is GAGVSQSPRYKVTKRGQDVALRCDPISGHVSLYWYRQALGQGPEFLTYFNYEAQQDKSGLPNDRFSAERPEGSISTLTIQRTEQRDSAMYRCASSLGQGTGELFFGEGSRLTVL.